A single sample is the source of the 3 T cell receptor beta chains below, sequenced in a study of blood T cell repertoires in COVID-19. TCRdb's copy holds only in-frame clones and misses some; the assay was immunoSEQ multiplex PCR. The table lists over 300,000 clones, about 88% of them singletons. Sequencing was performed on PBMCs or T cells enriched from blood (not recorded which). The source is a woman between 40 and 55 years old who had recovered from COVID-19.

The chain couples TRBV7-3 to TRBJ1-2; D not certain. Looked up from germline, CDR1 is SGHTA and CDR2 is FQGTGA. The CDR3 is 16 amino acids. Trimming took 6 bases from V and 0 from J, leaving 17 bases between them. The CDR3 spells CASRVCKKEANYGYTF. The CDR3 DNA reads TGTGCCAGCAGGGTTTGCAAGAAGGAGGCTAACTATGGCTACACCTTC.

The chain carries TRBV6-5 and TRBJ2-7, with D perhaps TRBD1 (6 bases). The CDR3 spans 12 residues. Trimming removed 5 bases at V and 6 bases at J, with 11 bases between. CDR1 is MNHEY and CDR2 is SVGAGI in the germline V gene. The CDR3 sequence: CASSQTGGEQYF. The CDR3, as DNA: TGTGCCAGCAGTCAGACAGGTGGCGAGCAGTACTTC.

The CDR3 spells CATNVRGNEKLFF. CDR3 nucleotide sequence: TGTGCCACCAACGTGCGGGGGAATGAAAAACTGTTTTTT. V and J are TRBV15 and TRBJ1-4; D possibly corresponds to TRBD1 (5 bases). Germline assignment: CDR1 LNHNV and CDR2 YYDKDF (reference sequence). Trimming removed 7 bases at V and 5 bases at J, with 11 bases between. This CDR3 has 13 residues. Combining the CDR3 with reference TRBV15 and TRBJ1-4 gives the whole variable domain DAMVIQNPRYQVTQFGKPVTLSCSQTLNHNVMYWYQQKSSQAPKLLFHYYDKDFNNEADTPDNFQSRRPNTSFCFLDIRSPGLGDTAMYLCATNVRGNEKLFFGSGTQLSVL.